Listed here are 20 T cell receptor beta chains from one sample, sequenced in a study of blood T cells in healthy people across ages (dated by TCRdb to about 2015). Libraries were prepared through 5' RACE. TCRdb lists the instrument as Illumina HiSeq 2500. The second PCR ran for about 6 to 11 cycles and used a J-beta primer mix along with a sample-barcoded 5' primer. The public reads were quality trimmed at Q25 with fastp and then assembled into clones with MiXCR by TCRdb, keeping productive beta chains. One record per CDR3 amino acid sequence lists the most common genes and DNA. This sample comprises some 670,000 distinct CDR3 sequences, over 40% of them detected only once. The ten largest make up about 13% of the sample. Material: blood. The source of these receptors is an elderly woman in good health.

The table lists this clonotype with a few counts. One base away lies a much larger clone, so this may be a sequencing read error. The genes are TRBV29-1 and TRBJ2-1, with 9 bases fitting TRBD2. TRBJ2-7 matches the DNA end more closely, so the J call is doubtful. The CDR3 extends over 13 amino acids. Germline V gives CDR1 SQVTM, CDR2 ANQGSEA. The CDR3 DNA is TGCAGCGCGGGACTAGCTTGGGACAATGAGCAGTACTTC. This sequence encodes CSAGLAWDNEQYF.

Comments on this clonotype: A much bigger clone sits one base away, suggesting this may be a read error. The CDR3 here is CAGSLTGTAQETQYF. CDR3 nucleotides: TGTGCCGGCAGTCTTACCGGGACAGCACAAGAGACCCAGTACTTC. The chain is built from TRBV7-3 and TRBJ2-5, with TRBD1 matching 7 bases. Germline values: CDR1 SGHTA, CDR2 FQGTGA. This CDR3 has 15 residues.

This chain connects TRBV6-4 to TRBJ1-1, with a tentative D call TRBD1 (5 bases). The CDR3 length is 14 residues. Germline CDR1 and CDR2: MRHNA and SNTAGT. The V end lost 3 bases, the J end lost 4 bases, and 12 bases lay between the germline ends. DNA of the CDR3: TGTGCCAGCAGTGAATCGACAGAGTCCACTGAAGCTTTCTTT. Protein: CASSESTESTEAFF.

With respect to this clonotype: This may be a read error, as it is one base from a much larger clone. The chain combines TRBV5-1 with TRBJ2-1; no firm D call. The CDR3 is 12 amino acids. Germline V CDR1 and CDR2: SGHRS, YFSETQ. V was pared by 9 bases and J by 7 bases, with 14 bases between. CDR3 bases: TGCGCCAACCGTGTGGCGAATAATGAGCAGTTCTTC. Protein product: CANRVANNEQFF.

The J gene is TRBJ2-7, the V gene TRBV12-3 or TRBV12-4, with 7 nucleotides matching TRBD2. The CDR3 is 17 amino acids. V dropped 2 bases and J dropped 0; count of bases not matched to a gene: 10. CDR3 nucleotides: TGTGCCAGCAGTTTATCGGGGTGGGAGGGAAGCTCCTACGAGCAGTACTTC. Its translation: CASSLSGWEGSSYEQYF.

This clonotype occurred a few times. V is TRBV5-6 and J is TRBJ1-4, with 11 bases fitting TRBD1. V lost 1 base, J lost 7 bases, and 3 bases stayed unmatched. Germline CDR1 and CDR2: SGHDT and YYEEEE. The CDR3 contains 15 residues. The CDR3 DNA follows: TGTGCCAGCAGCTTGCAGGGGACAGGGGGTGAAAAACTGTTTTTT. It translates to CASSLQGTGGEKLFF. The full variable domain, its missing parts supplied by reference TRBV5-6 and TRBJ1-4, is DAGVTQSPTHLIKTRGQQVTLRCSPKSGHDTVSWYQQALGQGPQFIFQYYEEEERQRGNFPDRFSGHQFPNYSSELNVNALLLGDSALYLCASSLQGTGGEKLFFGSGTQLSVL.

The table lists this clonotype with a count of one. The chain joins TRBV3-1 to TRBJ2-4; a possible D gene is TRBD2 (6 bases). The V end was cut by 4 bases, the J end by 13 bases, with 26 bases between. In germline, CDR1 is LGHDT, CDR2 YNNKEL (reference sequence). There are 16 residues in the CDR3. The CDR3 here is CASSPESLAFPGEQYF. The CDR3 DNA reads as TGTGCCAGCAGCCCCGAAAGCCTAGCCTTTCCGGGGGAGCAGTACTTC.

V usage is TRBV6-2 or TRBV6-3 and J usage is TRBJ1-3, with a tentative D call TRBD1 (6 bases). CDR3 length: 17 residues. Trimming stripped 5 bases from V and 4 bases from J, with 21 bases between. Germline V gives CDR1 MNHEY, CDR2 SVGEGT. CDR3 protein: CASSTPGARRNGNTIYF. CDR3 in DNA: TGTGCCAGCAGTACCCCGGGGGCCCGTCGGAACGGAAACACCATATATTTT.

Notes on this clonotype: This may come from a read error, since a much larger clone is one base off. The rearrangement uses TRBV4-2 and TRBJ2-5; 8 nucleotides line up with TRBD2. Per the germline V gene, CDR1 is LGHNA and CDR2 is YNFKEQ. The CDR3 runs 14 residues. J gave up 11 bases and V 0 bases, and 8 bases lay outside the gene matches. In nucleotides, the CDR3 is TGTGCCAGCAGCCAAGACCTAGCGGGTATGTTTCAGTACTTC. Translating gives CASSQDLAGMFQYF.

The gene calls are TRBV12-3 or TRBV12-4 and TRBJ1-1; D unclear. CDR3 size: 12 residues. The V and J ends lost 6 bases and 8 bases respectively, with 13 bases between them. The CDR3 region is CASSPGSGEAFF. The CDR3 nucleotides are TGTGCCAGCAGCCCGGGAAGTGGGGAAGCTTTCTTT.

Turning to this clonotype: This could be a read error, since a much larger clone is one nucleotide away. The rearrangement links TRBV20-1 to TRBJ2-5; D is ambiguous. Trimming took off 5 bases at V and 11 bases at J, with 18 bases between the two ends. This CDR3 comprises 12 residues. The V gene's germline CDR1 is DFQATT and CDR2 SNEGSKA (reference sequence). The CDR3 protein is CSARSIGIEQYF. In nucleotides, the CDR3 is TGCAGTGCTCGCTCAATAGGAATTGAGCAGTACTTC.

This chain joins TRBV29-1 and TRBJ2-2, with TRBD1 matching over 10 bases. Germline V lookup: CDR1 SQVTM, CDR2 ANQGSEA. The CDR3 is made up of 13 amino acids. The CDR3 is CNVRQGANGELFF. In nucleotides, the CDR3 is TGCAACGTAAGACAGGGGGCAAACGGGGAGCTGTTTTTT.

The sample holds one count of this clonotype. Possible read error: a much larger clone is one base away. This chain connects TRBV2 to TRBJ2-3; D ambiguous. The germline gives CDR1 SNHLY, CDR2 FYNNEI. CDR3 length: 12 amino acids. The CDR3 coding sequence is TGTGTCAGCAATCCGTCCACAGATACGCAGTATTTT. As protein: CVSNPSTDTQYF.

This clonotype showed up many times. V and J are TRBV29-1 and TRBJ2-1, with a possible D match to TRBD2 (6 bases). The CDR3 runs 14 residues. CDR1 SQVTM and CDR2 ANQGSEA come from the germline V gene. The V end was cut by 6 bases, the J end by 3 bases, with 15 bases between. This chain's CDR3 is CSVLTGTLYNEQFF. The CDR3 coding sequence is TGCAGCGTCCTGACCGGGACTCTCTACAATGAGCAGTTCTTC.

This clonotype occurred a few times. This chain uses TRBV24-1 with TRBJ2-2; no definite D call. The CDR3 has 11 residues. Trimming cost V 6 bases and J 10 bases, with 8 bases left between them. Germline-derived CDR1 and CDR2 are KGHDR and SFDVKD. CDR3 sequence reads: CATSNPPELFF. The CDR3 nucleotides are TGTGCCACCAGTAACCCCCCGGAGCTGTTTTTT.

The CDR3 DNA follows: TGCGCCAGCAGCGACAGGGAACGAGATACGCAGTATTTT. This codes for CASSDRERDTQYF. The chain employs TRBV4-1 and TRBJ2-3, with TRBD1 matching 7 bases. The CDR3 is 13 residues long. V trimming: 5 bases; J trimming: 5 bases; junction bases outside the gene matches: 4. Germline loops: CDR1 MGHRA, CDR2 YSYEKL.

Of note for this clonotype: One base away lies a much larger clone, so this may be a sequencing read error. The chain recombines TRBV3-1 with TRBJ2-1; maybe TRBD2 (6 bases). CDR1 is LGHDT and CDR2 is YNNKEL in the germline V gene (reference sequence). Trimming stripped 1 base from V and 6 bases from J, with 16 bases between. This CDR3 is 16 amino acids long. This chain's CDR3 is CASSQVRISGVNEQFF. The DNA for the CDR3 is TGTGCCAGCAGCCAAGTACGAATATCGGGGGTCAATGAGCAGTTCTTC.

This rearrangement joins TRBV2 to TRBJ2-1, with 7 bases lining up with TRBD2. Germline-derived CDR1 and CDR2 are SNHLY and FYNNEI. V was pared by 7 bases and J by 2 bases, with 8 bases of the junction left unmatched. This CDR3 contains 15 residues. DNA for the CDR3: TGTGCCAGCACTGAGGGAGGGCCTCCCTACAATGAGCAGTTCTTC. This encodes CASTEGGPPYNEQFF.

This clonotype appeared a few times. The chain links TRBV4-2 to TRBJ2-1; D is possibly TRBD1 (5 bases). Germline V gene data show CDR1 as LGHNA and CDR2 as YNFKEQ. This CDR3 contains 13 residues. Trimming stripped 3 bases from V and 7 bases from J, with 10 bases between. The CDR3 reads CASSQDNTNEQFF. The CDR3, as DNA: TGTGCCAGCAGCCAGGACAATACTAATGAGCAGTTCTTC.

This sequence joins TRBV10-3 and TRBJ2-5; 8 bases agree with TRBD1. Unmatched junction bases numbered 5, after V lost 6 bases and J lost 5 bases. This CDR3 is 13 amino acids long. Germline CDR1 and CDR2: ENHRY and SYGVKD. The CDR3 protein is CAIRGQGSETQYF. CDR3 in DNA: TGTGCCATCAGAGGACAGGGCTCGGAGACCCAGTACTTC.